One TCR beta chain is described in this entry. Libraries were prepared by immunoSEQ multiplex PCR; TCRdb keeps only in-frame clonotypes and omits some of them. Of 35,000 to 45,000 clones in the sample, roughly 88% were seen once. This sample is drawn from a study of blood T cell repertoires in COVID-19. Study-level information: There were acute and convalescent COVID-19 samples, and they came from the United States, Italy and Spain.

The CDR3 loop spans 15 amino acids. CDR1 and CDR2 from the germline V gene are LGHNA and YSLEER. Trimming stripped 6 bases from V and 2 bases from J, with 14 bases between. The origin of this receptor is a man aged 55 to 70 with active COVID-19. The chain joins TRBV4-3 to TRBJ2-1, with D possibly being TRBD2 (5 bases). The sequenced sample consisted of peripheral blood. In nucleotides, the CDR3 is TGCGCCAGCAGTGTACGGGATGCGGCCTACAATGAGCAGTTCTTC. It yields the protein CASSVRDAAYNEQFF.